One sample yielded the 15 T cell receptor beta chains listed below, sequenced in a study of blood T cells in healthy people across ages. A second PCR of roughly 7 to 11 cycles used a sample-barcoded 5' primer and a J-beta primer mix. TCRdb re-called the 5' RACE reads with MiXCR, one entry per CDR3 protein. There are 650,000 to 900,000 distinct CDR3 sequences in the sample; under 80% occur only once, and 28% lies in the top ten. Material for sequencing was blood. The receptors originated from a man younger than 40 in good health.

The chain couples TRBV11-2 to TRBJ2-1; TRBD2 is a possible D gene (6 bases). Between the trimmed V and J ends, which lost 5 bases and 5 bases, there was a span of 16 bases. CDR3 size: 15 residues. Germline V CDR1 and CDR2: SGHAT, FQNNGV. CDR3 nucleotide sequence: TGTGCCAGCAGCCCAACGGGGGACCCCCACAATGAGCAGTTCTTC. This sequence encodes CASSPTGDPHNEQFF.

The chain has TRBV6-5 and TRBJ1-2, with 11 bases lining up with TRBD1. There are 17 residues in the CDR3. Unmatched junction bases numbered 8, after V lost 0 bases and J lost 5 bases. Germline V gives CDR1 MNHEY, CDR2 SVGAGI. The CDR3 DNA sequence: TGTGCCAGCAGTTACTCGAACCTGGGACAGGGGGGGTATGGCTACACCTTC. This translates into CASSYSNLGQGGYGYTF.

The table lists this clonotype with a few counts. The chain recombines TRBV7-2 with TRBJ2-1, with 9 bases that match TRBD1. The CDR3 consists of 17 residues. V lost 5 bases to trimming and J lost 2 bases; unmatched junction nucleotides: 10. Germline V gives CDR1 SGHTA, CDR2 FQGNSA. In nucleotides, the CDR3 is TGTGCCAGCAGCAGAGGGGACAGGGCTACTACCTACAATGAGCAGTTCTTC. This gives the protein CASSRGDRATTYNEQFF. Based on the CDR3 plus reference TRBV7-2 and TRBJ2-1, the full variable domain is GAGVSQSPSNKVTEKGKDVELRCDPISGHTALYWYRQSLGQGLEFLIYFQGNSAPDKSGLPSDRFSAERTGGSVSTLTIQRTQQEDSAVYLCASSRGDRATTYNEQFFGPGTRLTVL.

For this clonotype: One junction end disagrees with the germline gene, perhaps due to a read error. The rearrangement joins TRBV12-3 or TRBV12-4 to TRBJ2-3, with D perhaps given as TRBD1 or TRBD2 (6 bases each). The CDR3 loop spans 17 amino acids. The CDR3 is CASSSRGSRGRTDTQYF. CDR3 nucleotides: TGTGCCAGCAGTTCCCGCGGGTCTAGGGGGAGGACAGATACGCAATATTTT.

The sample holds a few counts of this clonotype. CDR3 sequence reads: CSVRHNQETQYF. The CDR3 DNA reads TGCAGCGTTCGACATAACCAAGAGACCCAGTACTTC. The gene calls are TRBV29-1 and TRBJ2-5; D call uncertain. Germline V gives CDR1 SQVTM, CDR2 ANQGSEA. The V end lost 5 bases, the J end lost 0 bases, and 7 bases lay between the germline ends. This CDR3 has 12 residues.

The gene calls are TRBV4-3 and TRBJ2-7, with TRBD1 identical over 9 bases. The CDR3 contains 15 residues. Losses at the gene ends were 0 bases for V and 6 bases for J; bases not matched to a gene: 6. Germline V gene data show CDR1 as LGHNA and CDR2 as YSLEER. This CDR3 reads CASSQDPGQGSEQYF. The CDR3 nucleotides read TGCGCCAGCAGCCAAGATCCGGGACAGGGTTCCGAGCAGTACTTC.

The CDR3 here is CASSSPLGDYGYTF. The CDR3, as DNA: TGTGCCAGCAGCTCCCCGCTGGGCGACTATGGCTACACCTTC. The chain employs TRBV7-9 and TRBJ1-2; no clear D gene. With 4 bases removed from V and 3 bases from J, the gap between germline ends came to 12 bases. The CDR3 is 14 amino acids. Germline loops: CDR1 SEHNR, CDR2 FQNEAQ (reference sequence).

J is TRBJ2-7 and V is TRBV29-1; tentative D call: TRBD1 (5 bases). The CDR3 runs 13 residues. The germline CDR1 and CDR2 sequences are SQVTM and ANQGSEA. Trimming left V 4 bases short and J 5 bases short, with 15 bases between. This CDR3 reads CSVAEVRVDEQYF. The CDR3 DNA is TGCAGCGTTGCAGAGGTCAGGGTGGACGAGCAGTACTTC.

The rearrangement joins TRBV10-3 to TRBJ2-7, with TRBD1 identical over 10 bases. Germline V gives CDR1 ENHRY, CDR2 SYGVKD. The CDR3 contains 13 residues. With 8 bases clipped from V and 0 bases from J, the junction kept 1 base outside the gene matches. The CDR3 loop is CAIGTGVSYEQYF. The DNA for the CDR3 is TGTGCCATCGGGACAGGGGTCTCCTACGAGCAGTACTTC.

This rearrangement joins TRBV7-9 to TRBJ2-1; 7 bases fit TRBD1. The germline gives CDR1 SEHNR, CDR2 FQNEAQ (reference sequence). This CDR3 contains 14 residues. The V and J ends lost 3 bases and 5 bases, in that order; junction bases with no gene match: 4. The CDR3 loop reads CASSFRGGNNEQFF. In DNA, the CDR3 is TGTGCCAGCAGCTTTCGAGGGGGCAACAATGAGCAGTTCTTC.

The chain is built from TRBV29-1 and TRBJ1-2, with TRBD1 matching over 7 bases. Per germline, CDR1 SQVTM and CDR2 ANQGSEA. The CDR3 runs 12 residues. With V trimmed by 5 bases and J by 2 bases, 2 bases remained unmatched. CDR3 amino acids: CSVTTGNYGYTF. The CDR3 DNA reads TGCAGCGTTACGACAGGGAACTATGGCTACACCTTC.

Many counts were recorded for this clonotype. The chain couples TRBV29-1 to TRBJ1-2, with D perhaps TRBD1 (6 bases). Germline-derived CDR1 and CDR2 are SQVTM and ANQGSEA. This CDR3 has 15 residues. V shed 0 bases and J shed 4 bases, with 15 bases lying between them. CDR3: CSVEDRNRAPYGYTF. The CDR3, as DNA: TGCAGCGTTGAAGATCGGAACAGGGCTCCCTATGGCTACACCTTC.

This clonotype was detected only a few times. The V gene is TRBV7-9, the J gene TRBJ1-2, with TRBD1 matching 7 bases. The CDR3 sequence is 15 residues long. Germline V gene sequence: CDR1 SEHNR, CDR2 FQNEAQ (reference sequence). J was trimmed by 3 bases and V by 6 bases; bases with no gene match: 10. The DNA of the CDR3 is TGTGCCAGCAGGGCTAACCGGGACAGACACTATGGCTACACCTTC. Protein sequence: CASRANRDRHYGYTF.

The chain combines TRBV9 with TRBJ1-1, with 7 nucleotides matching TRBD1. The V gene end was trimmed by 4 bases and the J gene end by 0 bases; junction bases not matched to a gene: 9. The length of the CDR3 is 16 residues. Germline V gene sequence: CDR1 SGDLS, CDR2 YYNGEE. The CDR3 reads CASSPGPGTVNTEAFF. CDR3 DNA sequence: TGTGCCAGCAGCCCCGGTCCCGGGACAGTGAACACTGAAGCTTTCTTT.

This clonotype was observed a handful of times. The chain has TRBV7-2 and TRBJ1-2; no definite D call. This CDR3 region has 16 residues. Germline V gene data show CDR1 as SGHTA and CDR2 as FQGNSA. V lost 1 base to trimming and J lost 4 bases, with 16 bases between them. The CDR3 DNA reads TGTGCCAGCAGCTTAGATTCGGTCGGAGCCAGCTATGGCTACACCTTC. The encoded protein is CASSLDSVGASYGYTF.